This T cell receptor (beta chain) was recorded in a study of OX40 agonist ivuxolimab in advanced cancers. A note on the overall study: The costimulatory receptor OX40 (CD134) was targeted by ivuxolimab, a fully human IgG2 agonistic monoclonal antibody. Intravenous ivuxolimab was administered to patients every 2 weeks at six dose levels: 0.01, 0.1, 0.3, 1.5, 3 and 10 mg/kg. Of the approximately 50 patients in dose escalation, approximately 20 had hepatocellular carcinoma, about 15 had melanoma, 9 had renal cell carcinoma and 9 had head and neck cancer. The dose-escalation cohort was 82.7% male with a mean age of about 65 years, ranging from roughly 20 to 80. Prior anti-PD-1, anti-PD-L1 or anti-CTLA-4 therapy was permitted, and checkpoint inhibitors had been received by roughly two fifths of dose-escalation patients. Partial responses occurred in three dose-escalation patients: two with cutaneous melanoma and one with hepatocellular carcinoma. The purpose of peripheral TCRbeta sequencing was to test whether ivuxolimab changed TCR sequence diversity and led to clonal T-cell expansion. The monotherapy dose-escalation portion (N = 52 patients) of the phase I ivuxolimab trial is reported in the paper.

The full study reports these points: Clonal expansion of both CD4+ and CD8+ blood T cells was observed from baseline to week 6 at doses 0.1 to 3.0 mg/kg. Low levels of normalized T-cell clonal expansion were also seen in some nonresponding patients. On average, CD8+ T cells showed more expanded clones than CD4+ T cells after ivuxolimab. In the 0.1-3.0 mg/kg groups, partial responders had among the lowest normalized peripheral clonal expansion, particularly in CD8+ T cells. Which antigens the clonally expanded peripheral T cells were specific for was not determined.

To sequence the TCRbeta CDR3 region, genomic DNA was isolated from the sorted cells. The immunoSEQ Assay was used to sequence the TCRbeta CDR3 regions. TCRdb took this table from immuneACCESS and kept in-frame rearrangements with V and J called. Such tables lack part of the clones; where checked against another copy, unresolved V genes explain under half of the gap, and the rest is unexplained. The sample contains about 78,000 clones, approximately 80% of them found a single time. The top ten hold 0.35% to 0.45% of the sample. Trimming removed 2 bases from V and 4 bases from J, leaving 8 bases between the germline ends. The CDR3 holds 13 amino acids from the cysteine to the phenylalanine. Only the CDR3 part of the read is kept: 39 bases, read in frame from the first base. In the germline V gene, CDR1 corresponds to MDHEN and CDR2 to SYDVKM. Details on this clone: It lacks a known antigen. No much larger clone is present one base from it, and per-base qualities are unavailable.

Patients with a history of autoimmune disease or receiving systemic immunosuppression were excluded from the trial. In every dose cohort, peripheral blood was drawn for TCR sequencing at baseline, cycle 4 day 1, and cycle 7 day 1. The samples were drawn from a first-in-human, open-label, multicenter phase I dose-escalation trial of ivuxolimab. Adults with locally advanced or metastatic melanoma, renal cell, hepatocellular, or head and neck squamous cell carcinoma were enrolled in the trial. CD4+ and CD8+ T cells were sorted separately from peripheral blood before TCR sequencing. The sample was CD4+ or CD8+ T cells sorted from blood, taken in a trial of the OX40 agonist ivuxolimab. The sequence was obtained from an adult with an advanced solid tumor such as melanoma, head and neck, liver or kidney cancer. The rearranged chain carries TRBV28 and TRBJ1-2; the D gene assignment is ambiguous. The DNA is TGTGCCAGCAGTTTAAGGGCAGTCTATGGCTACACCTTC. Translated, this is CASSLRAVYGYTF.